This TCR beta chain was obtained from a study of beta chain features in type 1 diabetes. Across the whole study: Age and gender were similar between patients and healthy donors, as were cell yields.

Each of the CD4+ naive, central memory, regulatory and stem cell-like memory populations was sorted via CD45RO/CCR7/CD25/CD127/CD95/CD27. This clone was found many times. Germline V gene data show CDR1 as SEHNR and CDR2 as FQNEAQ (reference sequence). This CDR3 is built from 13 residues. The V and J ends lost 6 bases and 4 bases respectively, with 12 bases between them. What was sequenced were expressed TCRB transcripts, since all of the isolated RNA had been reverse transcribed. Samples of naive, central memory and regulatory T cells yielded a mean of around 3.7 million reads. The protocol was immunoSEQ multiplex PCR, while the TCRdb copy is restricted to in-frame clones and leaves out a portion. The sample lists about 240,000 clones, 25% to 30% seen once, with approximately 4% in the top ten.

Sequenced material: central memory CD4+ T cells from blood. V usage is TRBV7-9 and J usage is TRBJ2-5; D not certain. The clonotype was recovered from a man younger than 40 in good health. CDR3 sequence (DNA): TGTGCCAGCAGGGGAAGCATGTCAGAGACCCAGTACTTC. It yields the protein CASRGSMSETQYF.